Sequencing of this T cell receptor (beta chain) was carried out in a study of response to subunit inactivated influenza vaccine. Whole-study results and caveats: Researchers suggested that each seasonal influenza vaccination recruits few new T cells.

The CDR3 sequence is 12 residues long. Germline V CDR1 and CDR2: LNHNV, YYDKDF (reference sequence). Trimming stripped 0 bases from V and 8 bases from J, with 7 bases between. Each CDR3 protein gets one entry after TCRdb re-called the RT-PCR reads with MiXCR. The data contain about 780,000 distinct CDR3 sequences, 18% of them singletons. This clonotype appeared a few times. Its specificity is unknown. The sequence was collected from a man between 50 and 59 years old who received an inactivated influenza vaccine. Sequencing was performed on PBMCs from blood, taken 4 to 6 days after vaccination. This chain connects TRBV15 to TRBJ1-2; D gene unclear. CDR3 protein: CATSRDTYGYTF. CDR3 in DNA: TGTGCCACCAGCAGAGATACGTACGGCTACACCTTC.